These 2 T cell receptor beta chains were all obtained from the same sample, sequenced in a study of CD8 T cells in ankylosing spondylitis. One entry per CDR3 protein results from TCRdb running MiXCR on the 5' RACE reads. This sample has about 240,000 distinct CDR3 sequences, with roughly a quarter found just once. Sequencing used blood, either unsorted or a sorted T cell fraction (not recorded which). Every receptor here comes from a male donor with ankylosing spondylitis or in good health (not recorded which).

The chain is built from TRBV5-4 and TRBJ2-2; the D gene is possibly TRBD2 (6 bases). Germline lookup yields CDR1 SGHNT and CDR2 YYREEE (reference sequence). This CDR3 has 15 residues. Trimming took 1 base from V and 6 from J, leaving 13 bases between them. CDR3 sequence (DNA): TGTGCCAGCAGCTTGCCGGCTAGCGTGTCCGGGGAGCTGTTTTTT. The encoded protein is CASSLPASVSGELFF.

In nucleotides, the CDR3 is TGTGCCAGCAATAGCGGACAGACCTCCTACGAGCAGTACTTC. It translates to CASNSGQTSYEQYF. The genes are TRBV12-3 or TRBV12-4 and TRBJ2-7; D assignment may be TRBD1 or TRBD2 (6 bases each). V shed 7 bases and J shed 0 bases, with 13 bases lying between them. The CDR3 is 14 residues long.